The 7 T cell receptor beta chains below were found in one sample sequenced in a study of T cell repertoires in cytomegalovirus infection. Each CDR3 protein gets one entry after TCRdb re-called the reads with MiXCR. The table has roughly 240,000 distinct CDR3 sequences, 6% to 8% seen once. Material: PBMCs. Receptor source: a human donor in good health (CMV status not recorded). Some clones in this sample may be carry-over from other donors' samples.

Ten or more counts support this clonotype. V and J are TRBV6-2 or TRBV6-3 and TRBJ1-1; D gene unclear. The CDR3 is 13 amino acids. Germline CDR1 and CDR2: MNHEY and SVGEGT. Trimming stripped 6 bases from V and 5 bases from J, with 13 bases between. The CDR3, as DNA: TGTGCCAGCAGAAAGGATGAAGGGACTGAAGCTTTCTTT. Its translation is CASRKDEGTEAFF.

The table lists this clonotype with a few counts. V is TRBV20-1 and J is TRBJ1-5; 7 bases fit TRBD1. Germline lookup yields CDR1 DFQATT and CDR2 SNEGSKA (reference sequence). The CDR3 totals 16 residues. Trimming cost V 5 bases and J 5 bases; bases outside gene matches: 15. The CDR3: CSALGALTGVDQPQHF. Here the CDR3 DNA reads TGCAGTGCTCTCGGGGCCCTAACAGGGGTGGATCAGCCCCAGCATTTT.

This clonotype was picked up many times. The CDR3: CSARDRIWSSRTEAFF. CDR3 sequence (DNA): TGCAGTGCTAGAGATCGGATTTGGTCATCCCGCACTGAAGCTTTCTTT. The genes are TRBV20-1 and TRBJ1-1; D is ambiguous. Trimming shortened V by 0 bases and J by 4 bases, and 18 bases separated the two germline ends. In germline, CDR1 is DFQATT, CDR2 SNEGSKA (reference sequence). This CDR3 contains 16 residues.

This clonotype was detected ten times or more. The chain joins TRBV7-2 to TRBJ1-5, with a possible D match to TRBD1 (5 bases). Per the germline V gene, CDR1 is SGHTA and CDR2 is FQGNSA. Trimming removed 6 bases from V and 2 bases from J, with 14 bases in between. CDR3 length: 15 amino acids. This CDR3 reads CASSLQEGGNQPQHF. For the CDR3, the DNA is TGTGCCAGCAGTTTACAGGAAGGGGGCAATCAGCCCCAGCATTTT.

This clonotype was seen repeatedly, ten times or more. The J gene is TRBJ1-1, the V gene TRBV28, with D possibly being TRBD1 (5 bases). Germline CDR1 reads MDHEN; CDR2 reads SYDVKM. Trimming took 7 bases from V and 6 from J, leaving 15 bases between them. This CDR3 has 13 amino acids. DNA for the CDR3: TGTGCCAGCAACCAGGGTCGCGATTCTGAAGCTTTCTTT. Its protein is CASNQGRDSEAFF.

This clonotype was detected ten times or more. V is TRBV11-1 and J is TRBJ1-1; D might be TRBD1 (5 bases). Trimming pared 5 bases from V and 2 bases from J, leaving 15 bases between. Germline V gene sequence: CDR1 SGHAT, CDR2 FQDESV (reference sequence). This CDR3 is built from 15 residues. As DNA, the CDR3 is TGTGCCAGCAGCCCTAACGGGGACGGCAACACTGAAGCTTTCTTT. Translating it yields CASSPNGDGNTEAFF. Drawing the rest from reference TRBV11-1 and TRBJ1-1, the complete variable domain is EAEVAQSPRYKITEKSQAVAFWCDPISGHATLYWYRQILGQGPELLVQFQDESVVDDSQLPKDRFSAERLKGVDSTLKIQPAELGDSAMYLCASSPNGDGNTEAFFGQGTRLTVV.

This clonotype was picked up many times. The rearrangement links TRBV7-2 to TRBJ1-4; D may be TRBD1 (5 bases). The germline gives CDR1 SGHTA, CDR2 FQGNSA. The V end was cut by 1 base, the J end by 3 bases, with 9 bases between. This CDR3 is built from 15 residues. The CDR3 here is CASSLDRGANEKLFF. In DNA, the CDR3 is TGTGCCAGCAGCTTAGATAGGGGAGCTAATGAAAAACTGTTTTTT.